The clone carrying this TCR beta chain occurred a few times. The antigen remains unidentified. Purified naive CD4+ T cells were depleted of CD25+ Tregs. General study results and limits: In terms of TCR gene usage, tumor memory CD4+ T cells clustered together with blood and lymph node memory CD4+ cells, as well as with lymph node naive CD4+ cells. Larger-cohort validation covered only one TCR beta V-J rearrangement.

Trimming left V 3 bases short and J 4 bases short, with 12 bases between. CDR3 length: 14 residues. After constant-region reverse-primer amplification, full-length variable regions underwent semi-nested PCR with Nested Universal Primer A. TCRdb ran MiXCR on the 5' RACE reads and lists one entry per CDR3 protein. This sample carries roughly 54,000 distinct CDR3 sequences, roughly 17% of them seen once, and the ten largest clones take roughly 2.4%. The specimen sequenced was naive CD4+ T cells sorted from blood. The subset is: naive CD4+ T cells, CD4+CD45RA+CD25-. This rearrangement joins TRBV12-3 or TRBV12-4 to TRBJ1-2; the D is unclear. The origin of this receptor is a female donor with breast cancer. The CDR3 nucleotides are TGTGCCAGCAGTTTCGACGGACTAACCTATGGCTACACCTTC. Translated: CASSFDGLTYGYTF.